This TCR beta chain emerged from a study of OX40 agonist ivuxolimab in advanced cancers. The study in broad terms: Ivuxolimab was an agonistic, fully human IgG2 monoclonal antibody directed against OX40 (CD134), a costimulatory receptor. Intravenous ivuxolimab was administered to patients every 2 weeks at six dose levels: 0.01, 0.1, 0.3, 1.5, 3 and 10 mg/kg. Of the approximately 50 patients in dose escalation, 19 had hepatocellular carcinoma, about 15 had melanoma, 9 had renal cell carcinoma and 9 had head and neck cancer. In the dose-escalation cohort, around four fifths of patients were male, and the mean age was approximately 60 years, with a range of 23 to 79. Patients were allowed to have had prior anti-PD-1, anti-PD-L1 or anti-CTLA-4 therapy, and 30% to 40% of the dose-escalation patients had been treated with checkpoint inhibitors. Partial responses were achieved by three dose-escalation patients, of whom one had hepatocellular carcinoma and two had cutaneous melanoma. The purpose of peripheral TCRbeta sequencing was to test whether ivuxolimab changed TCR sequence diversity and led to clonal T-cell expansion. The paper reports the monotherapy dose-escalation portion (N of about 54 patients) of the phase I ivuxolimab trial.

Patients with a history of autoimmune disease or receiving systemic immunosuppression were excluded from the trial. In every dose cohort, peripheral blood was drawn for TCR sequencing at baseline, cycle 4 day 1, and cycle 7 day 1. The samples were taken from a phase I, first-in-human, multicenter, open-label dose-escalation trial of ivuxolimab. Adults with locally advanced or metastatic head and neck squamous cell, hepatocellular, melanoma or renal cell carcinoma were enrolled in the trial. Before TCR sequencing, CD4+ T cells and CD8+ T cells from peripheral blood were sorted into separate populations. Regarding this clone: Its target antigen remains unknown. The record has no base qualities; no much larger clone is one base away.

On the study overall, not on this receptor specifically: Low levels of normalized T-cell clonal expansion were also seen in some nonresponding patients. After ivuxolimab, more expanded clones were found on average in CD8+ T cells than in CD4+ T cells. In the 0.1-3.0 mg/kg groups, partial responders had among the lowest normalized peripheral clonal expansion, particularly in CD8+ T cells. The antigen specificity of the clonally expanded peripheral T cells was not determined. At doses of 0.1 to 3.0 mg/kg, clonal expansion of both CD4+ and CD8+ blood T cells was observed from baseline to week 6.

The germline ends are 15 bases apart after V is trimmed by 6 bases and J by 6 bases. CDR1 and CDR2, per the germline V gene, are MDHEN and SYDVKM. The CDR3, from cysteine to phenylalanine, totals 14 residues. Only the CDR3 part of the read is kept: 42 bases, read in frame from the first base. Genomic DNA was extracted from sorted cells for sequencing of the TCRbeta CDR3 region. The immunoSEQ Assay was used to sequence the TCRbeta CDR3 regions. What TCRdb holds here is the immuneACCESS table cut down to in-frame rearrangements. Part of the clones is not present; checked against another copy, under half of the missing clones reflect an unresolved V gene, and the others are unexplained. Recorded for this sample are tens of thousands of clones; approximately 89% of them occurred a single time. Together, the top ten hold less than 0.2% of the sample.

Recombination joined TRBV28 with TRBJ1-5; the D gene is possibly TRBD1, with 5 bases matching. This TCR derives from an adult with an advanced solid tumor such as melanoma, head and neck, liver or kidney cancer. Sample: CD4+ or CD8+ T cells sorted from blood, taken in a trial of the OX40 agonist ivuxolimab. The CDR3 protein is CASSPGGPVQPQHF. At the DNA level, the sequence is TGTGCCAGCAGCCCCGGGGGACCAGTTCAGCCCCAGCATTTT.